This is a list of T cell receptor beta chains from one sample in a study of CD8+CD57+ T cells in acquired aplastic anemia. TCRdb itself ran the reads through MiXCR, one entry per CDR3 protein. The sample consists of hundreds of thousands of distinct CDR3 sequences, 55% to 75% of them appearing once. What was sequenced was sorted CD4+, CD8+, or CD8+CD57+ T cells (not recorded which) from PBMCs. The receptor set was obtained from a human donor in good health, serving as a control. CDR3s include the opening cysteine and the closing phenylalanine or tryptophan. The D gene is left open where the match is weak. Size is stated for part of the rows, as once, few or many counts, or as a class when the clone is expanded.

V	size	J	D	CDR3	DNA
TRBV20-1	-	TRBJ2-2	-	CSASDGSKDGELFF	TGCAGTGCTAGTGATGGGTCTAAGGACGGGGAGCTGTTTTTT
TRBV19	-	TRBJ1-5	-	CASSFRGYNQPQHF	TGTGCCAGTAGTTTCAGGGGCTACAATCAGCCCCAGCATTTT
TRBV10-3	few	TRBJ2-1	-	CAISGPGGLNEQFF	TGTGCCATCAGTGGTCCCGGGGGTTTAAATGAGCAGTTCTTC
TRBV7-8	-	TRBJ2-3	-	CASSLAREEAVMEYF	TGTGCCAGCAGTTTAGCCAGGGAGGAGGCAGTCATGGAGTATTTT
TRBV18	few	TRBJ2-3	-	CASSPGASVEDTQYF	TGTGCCAGCTCACCGGGAGCCTCAGTGGAAGATACGCAGTATTTT
TRBV11-2	-	TRBJ2-1	TRBD2	CASSLVLAGGPPLDEQFF	TGTGCCAGCAGCTTAGTACTAGCGGGGGGGCCTCCCCTCGATGAGCAGTTCTTC
TRBV2	-	TRBJ2-7	-	CASSGGPSTHEQYF	TGTGCCAGCAGCGGCGGGCCCAGCACCCACGAGCAGTACTTC
TRBV5-6	many	TRBJ2-5	TRBD2	CASSTRAGAQETQYF	TGTGCCAGCAGCACCCGAGCGGGGGCGCAAGAGACCCAGTACTTC
TRBV6-1	many	TRBJ2-7	TRBD1	CASSERDSSFYEQYF	TGTGCCAGCAGTGAACGGGACAGCTCCTTCTACGAGCAGTACTTC
TRBV19	few	TRBJ1-2	TRBD1	CASSILRTGVYGYTF	TGTGCCAGTAGTATATTGAGGACAGGGGTCTATGGCTACACCTTC
TRBV7-2	-	TRBJ1-5	-	CASRPRGEGPPHHF	TGTGCCAGCAGACCCCGCGGGGAAGGGCCCCCCCACCATTTT
TRBV5-6	-	TRBJ1-2	-	CASSPDAGRGYTF	TGTGCCAGCAGCCCCGACGCAGGGCGAGGCTACACCTTC
TRBV20-1	many	TRBJ2-7	TRBD2	CSARLAGGRYEQYF	TGCAGTGCGCGACTAGCGGGGGGTCGCTACGAGCAGTACTTC
TRBV9	many	TRBJ1-3	-	CASSVEGLSSGNTIYF	TGTGCCAGCAGCGTAGAAGGCCTAAGCTCTGGAAACACCATATATTTT
TRBV7-6	-	TRBJ1-3	-	CASSFGTQSSGNTIYF	TGTGCCAGCAGCTTCGGTACACAGAGCTCTGGAAACACCATATATTTT
TRBV7-8	-	TRBJ1-5	TRBD1	CASSLGTAYEQYFHF	TGCGCCAGCAGCTTAGGGACAGCCTACGAGCAGTACTTCCATTTT
TRBV4-3	many	TRBJ1-5	TRBD1	CASSLYRGGNQPQHF	TGCGCCAGCAGCCTTTACAGGGGCGGCAATCAGCCCCAGCATTTT
TRBV7-2	once	TRBJ2-5	-	CASSLAQKQETQYF	TGTGCCAGCAGCTTAGCCCAAAAACAAGAGACCCAGTACTTC
TRBV7-2	-	TRBJ2-7	-	CASSLYPASSYEQYF	TGTGCCAGCAGCTTATACCCGGCCAGCTCCTACGAGCAGTACTTC
TRBV5-5	-	TRBJ1-5	-	CASSLGSYSNQPQHF	TGTGCCAGCAGCCTGGGGAGTTATAGCAATCAGCCCCAGCATTTT
TRBV6-1	few	TRBJ1-2	TRBD1	CASRADRGDYGYTF	TGTGCCAGCAGAGCGGACAGGGGGGACTATGGCTACACCTTC
TRBV9	-	TRBJ2-3	TRBD2	CASSPTSIAGARTDTQYF	TGTGCCAGCAGCCCCACCTCTATAGCGGGGGCCCGCACAGATACGCAGTATTTT
TRBV5-1	-	TRBJ1-4	TRBD1	CASRIDREHGKLFF	TGCGCCAGCAGAATAGACAGGGAACATGGAAAACTGTTTTTT
TRBV19	few	TRBJ1-2	-	CASSLSGSYYGYTF	TGTGCCAGCAGCTTATCCGGTTCTTACTATGGCTACACCTTC
TRBV2	-	TRBJ1-2	TRBD1	CASSDYGTGGYTF	TGTGCCAGCAGTGATTATGGGACAGGGGGCTACACCTTC
TRBV20-1	-	TRBJ2-7	-	CSASEGIYEQYF	TGCAGTGCTAGTGAGGGGATCTACGAGCAGTACTTC
TRBV9	-	TRBJ2-1	TRBD2	CASSDPSGAHQEQFF	TGTGCCAGCAGCGACCCTAGCGGGGCCCACCAAGAGCAGTTCTTC
TRBV20-1	-	TRBJ2-7	-	CSARSWDQPHF	TGCAGCGCCCGAAGCTGGGATCAGCCCCACTTC
TRBV19	many	TRBJ2-2	-	CASVTAGELFF	TGTGCCAGCGTGACCGCCGGGGAGCTGTTTTTT
TRBV7-2	-	TRBJ2-5	-	CASSADPGETQYF	TGTGCCAGCAGCGCTGACCCGGGGGAGACCCAGTACTTC
TRBV19	-	TRBJ1-1	-	CATTDRRVNTEAFF	TGTGCCACTACCGACAGAAGGGTGAACACTGAAGCTTTCTTT
TRBV7-9	-	TRBJ2-1	-	CASSARNDNEQVF	TGTGCCAGCAGTGCACGGAACGACAATGAGCAGGTCTTC
TRBV29-1	-	TRBJ1-2	-	CSVDPGRAGYTF	TGCAGCGTTGATCCCGGCAGGGCCGGCTACACCTTC
TRBV2	-	TRBJ2-1	-	CASSEYNEQFF	TGTGCCAGCAGTGAGTACAATGAGCAGTTCTTC
TRBV7-9	-	TRBJ1-3	-	CASSLGAAPPGNTIYF	TGTGCCAGCAGCTTGGGGGCAGCGCCTCCTGGAAACACCATATATTTT
TRBV24-1	few	TRBJ2-3	TRBD1	CATSDFDRVGDTQYF	TGTGCCACCAGTGATTTTGACAGGGTGGGAGATACGCAGTATTTT
TRBV7-2	-	TRBJ1-5	-	CASSTQANQPQHF	TGTGCCAGCAGCACACAGGCCAATCAGCCCCAGCATTTT
TRBV7-2	many	TRBJ2-7	-	CASSLVEQYF	TGTGCCAGCAGCTTAGTTGAGCAGTACTTC
TRBV19	-	TRBJ1-5	TRBD1	CASSGQGGQHPQHF	TGTGCCAGCAGCGGACAGGGCGGCCAGCACCCCCAGCATTTT
TRBV7-8	-	TRBJ2-3	TRBD2	CASSQVAGGLVDTQYF	TGTGCCAGCAGCCAGGTAGCGGGAGGGCTGGTAGATACGCAGTATTTT
TRBV6-2/TRBV6-3	many	TRBJ1-5	TRBD1	CASSYYGTGPNQPQHF	TGTGCCAGCAGTTACTACGGGACAGGGCCTAATCAGCCCCAGCATTTT
TRBV7-2	-	TRBJ2-7	-	CASSQGTYEEDF	TGTGCCAGCAGCCAGGGCACGTACGAGGAGGACTTC
TRBV29-1	few	TRBJ2-7	TRBD1	CSVGETGTGKNEQYF	TGCAGCGTTGGGGAAACCGGGACAGGGAAGAACGAGCAGTACTTC
TRBV29-1	many	TRBJ1-1	-	CSVTAGRVYTEAFF	TGCAGCGTTACGGCTGGCAGGGTATATACTGAAGCTTTCTTT
TRBV5-8	many	TRBJ2-2	-	CASSLELGRTGELFF	TGTGCCAGCAGCTTGGAGTTAGGGAGGACCGGGGAGCTGTTTTTT
TRBV20-1	many	TRBJ2-5	-	CSASGEAGGEETQYF	TGCAGTGCTAGTGGGGAGGCAGGGGGTGAAGAGACCCAGTACTTC
TRBV20-1	-	TRBJ2-7	-	CSARTRTDSQYF	TGCAGTGCTAGAACAAGGACTGATTCACAGTACTTC
TRBV19	many	TRBJ2-1	TRBD2	CARIGGLAGLDEQFF	TGTGCCAGAATAGGGGGACTAGCGGGGTTAGATGAGCAGTTCTTC
TRBV5-8	-	TRBJ2-6	-	CAGTYAGANVLTF	TGTGCCGGCACCTATGCTGGGGCCAACGTCCTGACTTTC
TRBV7-9	few	TRBJ1-1	-	CASSSPQGTEAFF	TGTGCCAGCAGCTCCCCACAAGGCACTGAAGCTTTCTTT
TRBV10-2	-	TRBJ1-5	-	CASSEPRQPQHF	TGCGCCAGCAGTGAGCCCCGGCAGCCCCAGCATTTT
TRBV19	-	TRBJ2-7	TRBD1	CASSDRGGSFGQDF	TGTGCCAGTAGTGACAGAGGGGGCTCCTTCGGACAGGACTTC
TRBV6-5	once	TRBJ2-7	TRBD1	CASSTTGVGSYEQYF	TGTGCCAGCAGCACTACAGGGGTGGGCTCCTACGAGCAGTACTTC
TRBV7-3	-	TRBJ2-7	-	CASSQGLTEGDYGF	TGTGCCAGCAGCCAGGGCCTGACAGAGGGGGACTATGGCTTC
TRBV7-3	-	TRBJ2-5	-	CASSLAQGQQETQYF	TGCGCCAGCAGCTTGGCGCAGGGTCAGCAAGAGACCCAGTACTTC
TRBV20-1	-	TRBJ1-2	-	CSAGMLGDNYGYTF	TGCAGTGCTGGGATGTTGGGGGATAACTATGGCTACACCTTC
TRBV20-1	-	TRBJ2-7	-	CAAYRSTTCEQYF	TGCGCTGCTTATAGGTCAACCACCTGCGAGCAGTACTTC